What follows are 24 T cell receptor beta chains derived from one specimen sequenced in a study of blood T cell repertoires in COVID-19. Libraries were prepared by immunoSEQ multiplex PCR; TCRdb keeps only in-frame clonotypes and omits some of them. The sample records 350,000 or so clones, roughly 90% being singletons. Sequencing used PBMCs or T cells enriched from blood (not recorded which). The receptors come from a woman aged 25 to 39 who had been exposed to COVID-19.

The chain carries TRBV10-3 and TRBJ2-1; D is unclear. CDR3 length: 13 amino acids. From germline, CDR1 is ENHRY and CDR2 SYGVKD. Trimming cost V 7 bases and J 6 bases, with 13 bases left between them. CDR3 DNA sequence: TGTGCCATCAAAGGCCCCCCGGGCAATGAGCAGTTCTTC. It translates to CAIKGPPGNEQFF.

The chain links TRBV25-1 to TRBJ1-5; perhaps TRBD1 as D (5 bases). The CDR3 has 14 residues. Germline assignment: CDR1 MGHDK and CDR2 SYGVNS. Trimming removed 4 bases at V and 5 bases at J, with 12 bases between. The CDR3 spells CASSARQSYQPQHF. The CDR3 DNA is TGTGCCAGCAGTGCCCGACAGAGTTATCAGCCCCAGCATTTT.

This chain joins TRBV27 and TRBJ1-4, with D perhaps matching TRBD1 (6 bases). Trimming stripped 6 bases from V and 3 bases from J, with 14 bases between. The CDR3 totals 15 residues. Germline lookup yields CDR1 MNHEY and CDR2 SMNVEV (reference sequence). For the CDR3, the DNA is TGTGCCAGCAGCCTTTACAGGGCCCCTAATGAAAAACTGTTTTTT. Translation gives CASSLYRAPNEKLFF.

This clone has a single count. The V and J genes are TRBV6-6 and TRBJ2-3, with 9 bases aligning to TRBD1. This CDR3 contains 15 residues. V shed 6 bases and J 3 bases; nucleotides not matched to a gene: 7. CDR1 and CDR2 from the germline V gene are MNHNY and SVGAGI (reference sequence). The DNA for the CDR3 is TGTGCCAGCAGAGACAGGGGGATTGGGACAGATACGCAGTATTTT. It specifies CASRDRGIGTDTQYF.

V gene TRBV18 combines with J gene TRBJ1-5; 9 bases map to TRBD1. This CDR3 has 16 residues. V trimming: 3 bases; J trimming: 6 bases; junction bases outside the gene matches: 9. The germline V gene encodes CDR1 KGHSH and CDR2 LQKENI. CDR3 region: CASSPDLGQGGQPQHF. The CDR3 bases are TGTGCCAGCTCACCCGACTTGGGACAGGGCGGTCAGCCCCAGCATTTT.

This chain links TRBV7-2 with TRBJ1-1; D call uncertain. Trimming pared 3 bases from V and 4 bases from J, leaving 9 bases between. CDR3 length: 13 residues. CDR1 and CDR2 (germline): SGHTA, FQGNSA. The CDR3 sequence is CASSFQEGTEAFF. The CDR3 nucleotides are TGTGCCAGCAGCTTCCAAGAGGGCACTGAAGCTTTCTTT.

In this sample, this clone turned up a few times. J is TRBJ2-7 and V is TRBV7-9, with D possibly being TRBD2 (6 bases). In germline, CDR1 is SEHNR, CDR2 FQNEAQ (reference sequence). V lost 1 base to trimming and J lost 6 bases, with 16 bases between them. The CDR3 length is 15 residues. CDR3 sequence: CASSLEGLPLGEQYF. The CDR3 DNA reads TGTGCCAGCAGCTTAGAGGGACTTCCACTCGGCGAGCAGTACTTC.

This clone is a singleton in its sample. This chain links TRBV30 with TRBJ2-7, with TRBD2 matching over 7 bases. The CDR3 loop spans 14 amino acids. Germline CDR1 is GTSNPN and CDR2 is SVGIG (reference sequence). The ends lost 4 bases at V and 0 bases at J; junction bases unmatched: 6. The CDR3 protein is CAWNRLADSYEQYF. The CDR3 DNA reads TGTGCCTGGAACCGGCTAGCGGACTCCTACGAGCAGTACTTC.

The V call is TRBV19, the J call TRBJ2-6; a possible D gene is TRBD1 (5 bases). Per germline, CDR1 LNHDA and CDR2 SQIVND (reference sequence). The V and J ends lost 4 bases and 1 base respectively, with 8 bases between them. This CDR3 region has 15 residues. The CDR3 DNA sequence: TGTGCCAGTAGTAACCAGGGTTCTGGGGCCAACGTCCTGACTTTC. It is translated as CASSNQGSGANVLTF.

The chain employs TRBV4-2 and TRBJ1-2, with 10 bases that match TRBD1. J was trimmed by 0 bases and V by 2 bases; bases with no gene match: 3. The germline CDR1 and CDR2 sequences are LGHNA and YNFKEQ. The CDR3 has 16 residues. CDR3 residues: CASSQTGTGANYGYTF. The CDR3, as DNA: TGTGCCAGCAGCCAAACCGGGACAGGGGCTAACTATGGCTACACCTTC.

This clone was observed a single time. The J gene is TRBJ2-3, the V gene TRBV11-3, with D possibly being TRBD2 (6 bases). CDR3 length equals 14 residues. The germline gives CDR1 SGHNT, CDR2 YENEEA. The germline V and J ends were trimmed by 5 bases and 6 bases, with 15 bases remaining between them. CDR3 in DNA: TGTGCCAGCAGCCCCGGGCGGGGAAGCGATACGCAGTATTTT. It encodes CASSPGRGSDTQYF.

The chain is built from TRBV30 and TRBJ2-1; 13 bases are a match to TRBD2. Looked up from germline, CDR1 is GTSNPN and CDR2 is SVGIG (reference sequence). V lost 1 base, J lost 5 bases, and 5 bases stayed unmatched. The CDR3 spans 16 residues. CDR3 sequence (DNA): TGTGCCTGGAGTGCCTACGGGACTAGCGGGAACAATGAGCAGTTCTTC. This gives the protein CAWSAYGTSGNNEQFF.

The chain employs TRBV29-1 and TRBJ1-2; D is possibly TRBD1 (6 bases). Germline CDR1 and CDR2: SQVTM and ANQGSEA. This CDR3 is built from 13 residues. The ends were cut back, 3 bases at V and 8 bases at J, with 16 bases in the middle. CDR3 sequence: CSVENREMGGYTF. In nucleotides, the CDR3 is TGCAGCGTTGAGAACAGGGAAATGGGAGGCTACACCTTC.

The V and J genes are TRBV11-1 and TRBJ2-5, with a weak D call TRBD2 (5 bases). CDR3 length equals 15 residues. Per the germline V gene, CDR1 is SGHAT and CDR2 is FQDESV (reference sequence). V was shortened by 5 bases and J by 5 bases, with 18 bases between the two germline ends. CDR3 nucleotides: TGTGCCAGCAGCGTGACCTGGGAACAGCGGGAGACCCAGTACTTC. This sequence encodes CASSVTWEQRETQYF.

CDR3 amino acids: CASSLQGAANEKLFF. DNA of the CDR3: TGCGCCAGCAGCTTACAGGGGGCGGCTAATGAAAAACTGTTTTTT. This sequence joins TRBV5-1 and TRBJ1-4; 9 bases match TRBD1. The germline V gene encodes CDR1 SGHRS and CDR2 YFSETQ. The CDR3 consists of 15 residues. V gave up 2 bases and J gave up 3 bases; unmatched junction bases: 2. The full variable domain, completed using reference TRBV5-1 and TRBJ1-4, is KAGVTQTPRYLIKTRGQQVTLSCSPISGHRSVSWYQQTPGQGLQFLFEYFSETQRNKGNFPGRFSGRQFSNSRSEMNVSTLELGDSALYLCASSLQGAANEKLFFGSGTQLSVL.

The chain couples TRBV7-9 to TRBJ2-5; 9 bases match TRBD2. Germline CDR1 reads SEHNR; CDR2 reads FQNEAQ (reference sequence). Trimming at V came to 1 base and at J to 2 bases, leaving 5 bases not matched to a gene. The CDR3 has 16 amino acids. CDR3 bases: TGTGCCAGCAGCTTAGTAGCGGGAGTGGGTCAAGAGACCCAGTACTTC. It is translated as CASSLVAGVGQETQYF.

The chain has TRBV28 and TRBJ1-2, with D unclear. The CDR3 is 12 amino acids. Germline CDR1 MDHEN, CDR2 SYDVKM. The V and J ends lost 1 base and 6 bases respectively, with 6 bases between them. The CDR3 loop reads CASSLSRDGYTF. The CDR3 DNA sequence: TGTGCCAGCAGTTTATCGCGTGATGGCTACACCTTC.

The chain uses TRBV28 and TRBJ2-7, with 9 bases aligning to TRBD2. J gave up 5 bases and V 8 bases, and 10 bases lay outside the gene matches. This CDR3 comprises 14 residues. Germline CDR1 and CDR2: MDHEN and SYDVKM. CDR3 sequence reads: CASPPAGGPHEQYF. The CDR3 region has the DNA TGTGCCAGCCCCCCGGCGGGAGGGCCTCACGAGCAGTACTTC. The whole variable domain, remainder taken from reference TRBV28 and TRBJ2-7, is DVKVTQSSRYLVKRTGEKVFLECVQDMDHENMFWYRQDPGLGLRLIYFSYDVKMKEKGDIPEGYSVSREKKERFSLILESASTNQTSMYLCASPPAGGPHEQYFGPGTRLTVT.

The genes are TRBV2 and TRBJ1-1; D unclear. Trimming left V 9 bases short and J 1 base short, with 12 bases between. CDR1 SNHLY and CDR2 FYNNEI come from the germline V gene. This CDR3 comprises 13 residues. CDR3 bases: TGTGCCAGGGAGATGAGACGGAACACTGAAGCTTTCTTT. Its protein is CAREMRRNTEAFF.

A note on this clone: The junction does not match germline at one end; this may be a read error. The rearrangement uses TRBV30 and TRBJ1-2, with D uncertain. The CDR3 spans 11 residues. Germline V lookup: CDR1 GTSNPN, CDR2 SVGIG (reference sequence). CDR3 in DNA: TGTGCCTGGAGTGTACTAGGAGTTCGGGTCTTC. Translated, it gives CAWSVLGVRVF.

The CDR3 coding sequence is TGTGCCAGCAGTTTAAATGGGGACAGTAATTCACCCCTCCACTTT. Translation: CASSLNGDSNSPLHF. The chain recombines TRBV27 with TRBJ1-6; 7 bases fit TRBD1. The germline CDR1 and CDR2 sequences are MNHEY and SMNVEV (reference sequence). The CDR3 is 15 amino acids. V was clipped by 2 bases and J by 6 bases; unmatched bases: 4.

V usage is TRBV7-2 and J usage is TRBJ2-1; TRBD2 is a possible D gene (6 bases). The V gene's germline CDR1 is SGHTA and CDR2 FQGNSA. V lost 7 bases and J 9 bases, leaving 25 bases between the germline ends. The CDR3 extends over 16 amino acids. This CDR3 is CASTRRDGTGLSEQFF. The CDR3 DNA is TGTGCCAGCACACGGCGGGACGGGACGGGCCTTAGTGAGCAGTTCTTC.

The chain joins TRBV10-3 to TRBJ2-1; possible D gene TRBD2, 6 bases. Trimming stripped 8 bases from V and 7 bases from J, with 18 bases between. The length of the CDR3 is 14 residues. Germline CDR1 ENHRY, CDR2 SYGVKD. CDR3 nucleotides: TGTGCCATCGGCGGGACCGCCCTGGGAAATGAGCAGTTCTTC. It yields the protein CAIGGTALGNEQFF.

The chain has TRBV5-4 and TRBJ2-3; a possible D gene is TRBD2 (7 bases). The CDR3 is 13 amino acids. Trimming removed 4 bases from V and 6 bases from J, with 12 bases in between. CDR1 and CDR2 from the germline V gene are SGHNT and YYREEE (reference sequence). Here the CDR3 DNA reads TGTGCCAGCAGCGCGAGGGGGGGGGATACGCAGTATTTT. Translated: CASSARGGDTQYF.